Below are 15 T cell receptor beta chains sequenced from a single sample in a study of shared clonotypes between healthy human individuals. TCRdb's copy holds only in-frame clones and misses some; the assay was immunoSEQ multiplex PCR. This sample yields 950,000 to 1,100,000 clones, of which approximately 80% are seen a single time; 0.6% to 0.75% belongs to the top ten. The material sequenced was memory CD4+ T cells from PBMCs. Indicated subset: CD45RA-negative fraction. Receptors originate from a man between 18 and 35 years old in good health. Some clones in this sample may be carry-over from other donors' samples.

This CDR3 reads CASSTRDRGRLGYTF. The CDR3 nucleotides read TGTGCCAGCAGCACCCGGGACAGGGGGCGACTTGGCTACACCTTC. The gene calls are TRBV7-8 and TRBJ1-2, with 12 bases identical to TRBD1. V lost 5 bases and J lost 7; bases outside the gene matches: 8. The length of the CDR3 is 15 residues. CDR1 and CDR2 from the germline V gene are SGHVS and FQNEAQ.

J is TRBJ1-5 and V is TRBV6-4; no firm D call. This CDR3 comprises 15 residues. Germline lookup yields CDR1 MRHNA and CDR2 SNTAGT. V lost 7 bases, J lost 4 bases, and 17 bases lay in between. CDR3 bases: TGTGCCAGCAACCCCCCCAGTAAACCAAATCAGCCCCAGCATTTT. This codes for CASNPPSKPNQPQHF.

The CDR3 loop is CAISLGTRRSNEQFF. The CDR3 nucleotides are TGTGCCATCAGTTTAGGGACGAGACGGTCCAATGAGCAGTTCTTC. The chain carries TRBV10-3 and TRBJ2-1, with D perhaps matching TRBD1 or TRBD2 (5 bases each). The CDR3 is 15 amino acids. The germline CDR1 and CDR2 sequences are ENHRY and SYGVKD. V gave up 5 bases and J gave up 6 bases, with 17 bases separating them.

This chain joins TRBV4-2 and TRBJ1-1; no definite D call. The CDR3 spans 14 residues. V was clipped by 1 base and J by 1 base, with 7 bases between them. Germline CDR1 reads LGHNA; CDR2 reads YNFKEQ. CDR3 protein: CASSQGPRNTEAFF. The DNA for the CDR3 is TGTGCCAGCAGCCAAGGCCCTCGGAACACTGAAGCTTTCTTT.

This clone was seen a handful of times. The chain uses TRBV6-1 and TRBJ2-2, with a tentative D call TRBD1 (6 bases). Germline-derived CDR1 and CDR2 are MNHNS and SASEGT. This CDR3 contains 15 residues. V lost 4 bases, J lost 2 bases, and 11 bases lay in between. CDR3 sequence: CASSVVQGNTGELFF. CDR3 bases: TGTGCCAGCAGTGTGGTACAGGGAAACACCGGGGAGCTGTTTTTT.

This clone was detected only a few times. The J gene is TRBJ1-2, the V gene TRBV5-4; TRBD1 is a possible D gene (5 bases). Per the germline V gene, CDR1 is SGHNT and CDR2 is YYREEE (reference sequence). This CDR3 has 16 residues. Trimming pared 6 bases from V and 8 bases from J, leaving 26 bases between. CDR3 in amino acids: CASNKAGLRSIGGYTF. CDR3 bases: TGTGCCAGCAACAAGGCGGGACTCAGGTCCATAGGAGGCTACACCTTC.

CDR3 bases: TGTGCCAGCAGCGGGACTAGCGGGAGTGCCGGGGAGCTGTTTTTT. Amino acid sequence: CASSGTSGSAGELFF. The rearrangement links TRBV2 to TRBJ2-2, with 14 bases matching TRBD2. The CDR3 sequence is 15 residues long. Germline trimming cut 6 bases from V and 6 bases from J; bases unmatched to any gene: 3. The germline gives CDR1 SNHLY, CDR2 FYNNEI.

V usage is TRBV5-1 and J usage is TRBJ2-5; D remains unclear. V was trimmed by 1 base and J by 4 bases, leaving 17 bases between them. The CDR3 extends over 16 amino acids. Per the germline V gene, CDR1 is SGHRS and CDR2 is YFSETQ. This CDR3 reads CASSLSLQNYPETQYF. In DNA form, the CDR3 reads TGCGCCAGCAGCTTGTCTTTACAGAATTACCCAGAGACCCAGTACTTC.

V and J are TRBV6-5 and TRBJ1-2, with 7 bases fitting TRBD1. Germline V gene sequence: CDR1 MNHEY, CDR2 SVGAGI. The CDR3 runs to 15 residues. V dropped 5 bases and J dropped 2; count of bases not matched to a gene: 8. The CDR3 spells CASSRALGQNYGYTF. CDR3 nucleotide sequence: TGTGCCAGCAGTCGCGCCTTGGGACAGAACTATGGCTACACCTTC.

This clone has only a few counts. Distinct nucleotide sequences in the sample also encode this CDR3. This chain uses TRBV7-2 with TRBJ2-3, with D possibly TRBD1 on 5 matching bases. The CDR3 extends over 12 amino acids. Trimming removed 4 bases from V and 6 bases from J, with 8 bases in between. Germline CDR1 reads SGHTA; CDR2 reads FQGNSA. Here the CDR3 reads CASSSSGDTQYF. Here the CDR3 DNA reads TGTGCCAGCAGCTCCTCAGGGGATACGCAGTATTTT.

This rearrangement joins TRBV7-3 to TRBJ2-1, with D tentatively TRBD1 (5 bases). The CDR3 contains 14 residues. The germline V gene encodes CDR1 SGHTA and CDR2 FQGTGA. Trimming removed 5 bases at V and 8 bases at J, with 16 bases between. This chain's CDR3 is CASSPGLSRDEQFF. The CDR3 nucleotides are TGTGCCAGCAGCCCCGGGCTCTCCAGGGATGAGCAGTTCTTC.

In its sample, this clone was seen a few times. This chain connects TRBV7-2 to TRBJ2-5; 8 nucleotides agree with TRBD2. The junction had 11 bases not matched to a gene; V was cut back by 0 bases and J by 2 bases. Looked up from germline, CDR1 is SGHTA and CDR2 is FQGNSA. The CDR3 extends over 18 amino acids. The CDR3 loop is CASSLAHFRGRLQETQYF. CDR3 DNA sequence: TGTGCCAGCAGCTTAGCGCATTTCCGCGGGAGGTTACAAGAGACCCAGTACTTC. The entire variable domain, with the rest obtained from reference TRBV7-2 and TRBJ2-5, is as follows: GAGVSQSPSNKVTEKGKDVELRCDPISGHTALYWYRQSLGQGLEFLIYFQGNSAPDKSGLPSDRFSAERTGGSVSTLTIQRTQQEDSAVYLCASSLAHFRGRLQETQYFGPGTRLLVL.

In the case of this clone: A much larger clone sits a single nucleotide away, making a read error possible. This same CDR3 is encoded by further DNA sequences in the sample. The rearrangement uses TRBV5-1 and TRBJ2-3; D is uncertain. V lost 0 bases and J 3 bases, leaving 5 bases between the germline ends. Germline V gene lookup returns CDR1 SGHRS and CDR2 YFSETQ. This CDR3 contains 13 residues. The CDR3 loop is CASSLEGTDTQYF. The CDR3 nucleotides are TGCGCCAGCAGCTTGGAGGGAACAGATACGCAGTATTTT.

The rearrangement joins TRBV5-4 to TRBJ1-1; no clear D. Germline CDR1 and CDR2: SGHNT and YYREEE (reference sequence). The CDR3 totals 15 residues. Trimming shortened V by 4 bases and J by 0 bases, and 13 bases separated the two germline ends. The CDR3 here is CASSLAVEMNTEAFF. The CDR3 DNA reads as TGTGCCAGCAGCCTGGCGGTTGAGATGAACACTGAAGCTTTCTTT.

This clone was seen a single time. This CDR3 is also generated by other DNA sequences in the sample. V is TRBV4-3 and J is TRBJ2-1, with D perhaps matching TRBD2 (6 bases). This CDR3 contains 14 residues. From germline, CDR1 is LGHNA and CDR2 YSLEER. Between the trimmed V and J ends, which lost 0 bases and 9 bases, there was a span of 12 bases. For the CDR3, the DNA is TGCGCCAGCAGCCAAGATCGAACTAGCACTGAGCAGTTCTTC. The encoded protein is CASSQDRTSTEQFF.